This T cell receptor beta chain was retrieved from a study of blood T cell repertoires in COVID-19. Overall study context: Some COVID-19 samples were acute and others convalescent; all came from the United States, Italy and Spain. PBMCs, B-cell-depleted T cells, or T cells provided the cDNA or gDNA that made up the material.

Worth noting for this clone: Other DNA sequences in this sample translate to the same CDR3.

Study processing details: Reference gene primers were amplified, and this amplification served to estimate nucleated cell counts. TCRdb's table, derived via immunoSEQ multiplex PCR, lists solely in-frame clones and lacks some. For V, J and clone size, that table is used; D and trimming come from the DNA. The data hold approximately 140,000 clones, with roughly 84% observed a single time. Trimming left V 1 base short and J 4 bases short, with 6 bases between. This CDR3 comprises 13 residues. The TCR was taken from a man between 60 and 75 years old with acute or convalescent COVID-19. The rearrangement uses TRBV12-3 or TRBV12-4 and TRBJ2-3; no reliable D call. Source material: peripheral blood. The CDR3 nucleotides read TGTGCCAGCAGTTTAGGCCTAGCAGATACGCAGTATTTT. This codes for CASSLGLADTQYF.